The 24 T cell receptor beta chains presented below share a single source sample, sequenced in a study of patients and donors after allogeneic stem cell transplantation (dated by TCRdb to the early 2020s). Library method: RT-PCR. Sequencing used a NextSeq 550. TCRdb reworked the public reads: Q25 trimming with fastp, MiXCR clone assembly, productive beta chains retained. Each CDR3 protein gets just one entry, which takes the most common genes and DNA from the rows behind it. Recorded for this sample are 900,000 to 1,000,000 distinct CDR3 sequences; more than 15% of them occurred a single time. Around 6% of the sample lies in the top ten. What was sequenced was blood, either unsorted or a sorted T cell fraction (not recorded which). These TCRs come from a human donor who was either an allogeneic HSCT recipient or a stem cell or donor lymphocyte infusion donor (not recorded which). It is not recorded whose cells these are; they may come from a transplant donor.

The V call is TRBV2, the J call TRBJ1-1; weak D call: TRBD1 (5 bases). The length of the CDR3 is 15 residues. Germline CDR1 is SNHLY and CDR2 is FYNNEI. V lost 3 bases and J 0 bases, leaving 11 bases between the germline ends. The CDR3 DNA reads TGTGCCAGCAGTGACCCGGGACGGATGAACACTGAAGCTTTCTTT. This codes for CASSDPGRMNTEAFF.

Ten or more counts support this clonotype. This chain connects TRBV5-1 to TRBJ2-5; weak D call: TRBD1 (6 bases). Trimming cost V 2 bases and J 0 bases, with 20 bases left between them. CDR1 SGHRS and CDR2 YFSETQ come from the germline V gene. CDR3 size: 18 residues. Here the CDR3 reads CASSFRGNRQTNQETQYF. The CDR3 DNA sequence: TGCGCCAGCAGCTTTAGGGGGAACCGGCAGACAAACCAAGAGACCCAGTACTTC.

This clonotype was seen only a few times. The CDR3 DNA sequence: TGTGCCAGCAGCTTATCGGAGGCCGCGTACGAGCAGTACTTC. It is translated as CASSLSEAAYEQYF. The rearrangement joins TRBV7-9 to TRBJ2-7, with D perhaps matching TRBD2 (5 bases). CDR1 is SEHNR and CDR2 is FQNEAQ in the germline V gene (reference sequence). This CDR3 comprises 14 residues. Between the trimmed V and J ends, which lost 2 bases and 4 bases, there was a span of 12 bases.

Worth noting for this clonotype: One end of the junction is discordant with germline, which a read error may explain. The rearrangement links TRBV23-1 to TRBJ2-3; 9 positions match TRBD1. TRBV23-1 is placed among ORFs of uncertain function. The CDR3 consists of 16 residues. CDR3 amino acids: CANSQSDRGLTDTQYF. CDR3 sequence (DNA): TGCGCCAACAGTCAATCGGACAGGGGCCTCACAGATACGCAGTATTTT.

This clonotype showed up just a few times. V gene TRBV4-2 combines with J gene TRBJ1-6; D call uncertain. From germline, CDR1 is LGHNA and CDR2 YNFKEQ. V lost 0 bases and J lost 3, with 9 bases in between. The CDR3 sequence is 16 residues long. The CDR3, as DNA: TGTGCCAGCAGCCAAGATAGGACCTTCTATAATTCACCCCTCCACTTT. The encoded protein is CASSQDRTFYNSPLHF.

This rearrangement joins TRBV29-1 to TRBJ2-7; weak D call: TRBD1 (6 bases). Looked up from germline, CDR1 is SQVTM and CDR2 is ANQGSEA. Trimming took 6 bases from V and 3 from J, leaving 12 bases between them. This CDR3 contains 12 residues. CDR3 sequence: CSVDGQYYEQYF. Written as DNA, the CDR3 is TGCAGCGTCGACGGACAGTACTACGAGCAGTACTTC.

This clonotype showed up just a few times. The chain has TRBV29-1 and TRBJ1-2, with 8 bases fitting TRBD1. Germline CDR1 and CDR2: SQVTM and ANQGSEA. The J segment lost 8 bases and the V segment lost 1 base, leaving 18 bases of the junction unmatched. CDR3 length: 17 residues. CDR3 coding DNA: TGCAGCGTTGAAGTCCGGATTAACACGGCAGGGGGCTGGGGCTACACCTTC. This codes for CSVEVRINTAGGWGYTF.

This chain connects TRBV14 to TRBJ1-1; D not resolved. The CDR3 loop spans 18 amino acids. Germline CDR1 reads SGHDN; CDR2 reads FVKESK. Trimming shortened V by 5 bases and J by 4 bases, and 26 bases separated the two germline ends. The CDR3, as DNA: TGTGCCAGCAGCTCACCGACCCCCCGGCACCCACGAGGCACTGAAGCTTTCTTT. Translating it yields CASSSPTPRHPRGTEAFF.

The chain combines TRBV5-1 with TRBJ2-7; D gene unclear. V gave up 5 bases and J gave up 5 bases, with 14 bases separating them. CDR3 length: 13 residues. The germline gives CDR1 SGHRS, CDR2 YFSETQ. The CDR3 loop reads CASSPPHNNEQYF. DNA for the CDR3: TGCGCCAGCAGTCCCCCTCACAATAACGAGCAGTACTTC.

This clonotype appeared a few times. This sequence joins TRBV30 and TRBJ2-1; TRBD2 agrees at 13 bases. The length of the CDR3 is 15 residues. The junction had 2 bases not matched to a gene; V was cut back by 1 base and J by 5 bases. Germline assignment: CDR1 GTSNPN and CDR2 SVGIG (reference sequence). The CDR3 loop reads CAWSGGLAGNNEQFF. CDR3 nucleotides: TGTGCCTGGAGTGGGGGACTAGCGGGAAACAATGAGCAGTTCTTC.

J is TRBJ2-1 and V is TRBV30, with 7 bases aligning to TRBD2. The CDR3 consists of 14 residues. V was pared by 0 bases and J by 9 bases, with 8 bases of the junction left unmatched. CDR1 is GTSNPN and CDR2 is SVGIG in the germline V gene (reference sequence). The CDR3 sequence: CAWSVGGGVAEQFF. As DNA, the CDR3 is TGTGCCTGGAGTGTCGGTGGGGGGGTAGCTGAGCAGTTCTTC.

This clonotype was picked up a small number of times. This chain joins TRBV5-1 and TRBJ2-2; 7 bases are a match to TRBD1. The germline V gene has CDR1 SGHRS and CDR2 YFSETQ. CDR3 size: 14 residues. After removal of 5 bases from V and 7 bases from J, the junction contained 8 bases not matched to a gene. The CDR3 region is CASRFTGEIGELFF. As DNA, the CDR3 is TGCGCCAGCAGATTTACAGGGGAGATCGGGGAGCTGTTTTTT.

The CDR3 DNA is TGTGCCAGCAACCGGCCTTACAATGAGCAGTTCTTC. It specifies CASNRPYNEQFF. The chain has TRBV7-2 and TRBJ2-1, with D uncertain. CDR3 length: 12 amino acids. CDR1 SGHTA and CDR2 FQGNSA come from the germline V gene. The V gene lost 7 bases and the J gene lost 4 bases, with 8 bases spanning the gap.

This clonotype was counted many times. This chain links TRBV12-3 or TRBV12-4 with TRBJ1-1; 7 bases align to TRBD1. The V segment lost 7 bases and the J segment 5 bases; nucleotides outside the gene matches: 10. The length of the CDR3 is 14 residues. The CDR3 nucleotides are TGTGCCAGCAATATACAGGGGAGCGCGACTGAAGCTTTCTTT. It translates to CASNIQGSATEAFF.

The chain carries TRBV27 and TRBJ2-1, with D perhaps matching TRBD2 (6 bases). Germline-derived CDR1 and CDR2 are MNHEY and SMNVEV (reference sequence). V was pared by 8 bases and J by 15 bases, with 17 bases between. CDR3 size: 11 residues. The CDR3 protein is CASQGGTRWFF. CDR3 coding DNA: TGTGCCAGCCAAGGAGGGACTCGATGGTTCTTC.

There are a few counts of this clonotype. The V call is TRBV6-2 or TRBV6-3, the J call TRBJ1-1; D is ambiguous. The germline CDR1 and CDR2 sequences are MNHEY and SVGEGT. This CDR3 has 14 residues. Trimming stripped 0 bases from V and 7 bases from J, with 12 bases between. The CDR3 loop is CASSYSTLRVEAFF. In DNA form, the CDR3 reads TGTGCCAGCAGTTACTCGACCTTGAGGGTTGAAGCTTTCTTT.

CDR3 sequence reads: CASTVIGRGRGLGGELFF. The CDR3, as DNA: TGCGCCAGCACCGTCATAGGGAGGGGGAGAGGGTTAGGCGGGGAGCTGTTTTTT. This chain links TRBV4-1 with TRBJ2-2; tentatively, D is TRBD2 (7 bases). This CDR3 comprises 18 residues. CDR1 MGHRA and CDR2 YSYEKL come from the germline V gene. The V end lost 7 bases, the J end lost 7 bases, and 28 bases lay between the germline ends.

This clonotype was seen many times. This chain links TRBV29-1 with TRBJ2-2; D unresolved. V lost 4 bases and J lost 7, with 13 bases in between. This CDR3 has 13 amino acids. Germline loops: CDR1 SQVTM, CDR2 ANQGSEA. This chain's CDR3 is CSVAAIFGGELFF. The CDR3 nucleotides read TGCAGCGTTGCCGCCATTTTTGGCGGGGAGCTGTTTTTT.

This clonotype was counted a few times. The rearrangement joins TRBV6-4 to TRBJ2-2; 8 bases are a match to TRBD1. From germline, CDR1 is MRHNA and CDR2 SNTAGT. CDR3 length: 14 amino acids. The trim removed 4 bases at V and 7 bases at J, leaving 5 bases unmatched. The CDR3 DNA follows: TGTGCCAGCAGTGTGGGGACAGGCCGCGGGGAGCTGTTTTTT. This codes for CASSVGTGRGELFF.

This clonotype was counted between two and nine times. The rearrangement links TRBV11-2 to TRBJ1-2; tentatively, D is TRBD1 (5 bases). CDR1 and CDR2 (germline): SGHAT, FQNNGV. The V and J ends lost 5 bases and 6 bases respectively, with 19 bases between them. This CDR3 is built from 15 residues. This chain's CDR3 is CASSRTGTPLDGYTF. The CDR3 DNA sequence: TGTGCCAGCAGCCGCACCGGGACCCCCCTGGATGGCTACACCTTC.

V and J are TRBV20-1 and TRBJ1-5; 9 nucleotides line up with TRBD1. The CDR3 is made up of 16 amino acids. Per germline, CDR1 DFQATT and CDR2 SNEGSKA (reference sequence). Trimming at V came to 3 bases and at J to 0 bases, leaving 6 bases not matched to a gene. CDR3 amino acids: CSASATGGSSNQPQHF. The CDR3 DNA reads TGCAGTGCTAGTGCTACAGGGGGCTCTAGCAATCAGCCCCAGCATTTT.

The rearrangement links TRBV28 to TRBJ1-5; D is ambiguous. The CDR3 spans 14 residues. From germline, CDR1 is MDHEN and CDR2 SYDVKM. Between the trimmed V and J ends, which lost 3 bases and 6 bases, there was a span of 12 bases. The CDR3: CASSLGQFLQPQHF. DNA for the CDR3: TGTGCCAGCAGTTTGGGTCAGTTTCTTCAGCCCCAGCATTTT.

In its sample, this clonotype was seen a few times. This sequence joins TRBV5-8 and TRBJ2-7, with D perhaps matching TRBD1 (6 bases). The germline V gene has CDR1 SGHTS and CDR2 YDEGEE. With 3 bases removed from V and 3 bases from J, the gap between germline ends came to 16 bases. There are 15 residues in the CDR3. As DNA, the CDR3 is TGTGCCAGCAGCTCACAGGGCCCCTCCTACTACGAGCAGTACTTC. Protein: CASSSQGPSYYEQYF.

This clonotype was seen only a few times. The J gene is TRBJ2-1, the V gene TRBV21-1; the table gives TRBD2 as D, unverified against the DNA. TRBV21-1 is classified as a pseudogene. The CDR3 has 15 amino acids. CDR3 protein: CASSKAGLAVNEQFF. CDR3 nucleotides: TGTGCCAGCAGCAAAGCGGGACTAGCGGTCAATGAGCAGTTCTTC.